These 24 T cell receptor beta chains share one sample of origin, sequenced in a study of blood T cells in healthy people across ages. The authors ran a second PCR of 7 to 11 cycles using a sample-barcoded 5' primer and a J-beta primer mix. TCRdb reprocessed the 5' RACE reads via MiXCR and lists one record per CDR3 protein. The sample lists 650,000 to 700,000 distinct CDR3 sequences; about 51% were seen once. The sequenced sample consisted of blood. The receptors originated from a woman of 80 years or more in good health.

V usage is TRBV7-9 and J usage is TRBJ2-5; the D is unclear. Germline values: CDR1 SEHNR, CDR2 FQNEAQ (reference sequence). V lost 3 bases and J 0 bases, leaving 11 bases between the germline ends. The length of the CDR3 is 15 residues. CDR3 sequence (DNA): TGTGCCAGCAGCTTTGGTTCACAGTACCAAGAGACCCAGTACTTC. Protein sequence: CASSFGSQYQETQYF.

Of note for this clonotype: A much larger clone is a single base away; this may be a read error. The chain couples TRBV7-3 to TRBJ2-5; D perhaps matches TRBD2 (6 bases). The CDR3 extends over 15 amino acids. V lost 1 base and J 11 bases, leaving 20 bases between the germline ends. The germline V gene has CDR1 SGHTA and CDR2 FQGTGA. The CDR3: CASSLSGADYNEQYF. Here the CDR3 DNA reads TGTGCCAGCAGCTTAAGCGGGGCGGACTACAATGAGCAGTACTTC.

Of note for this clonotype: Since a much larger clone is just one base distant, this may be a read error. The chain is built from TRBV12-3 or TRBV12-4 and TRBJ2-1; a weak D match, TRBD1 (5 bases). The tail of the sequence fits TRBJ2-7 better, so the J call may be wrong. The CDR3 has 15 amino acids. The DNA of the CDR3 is TGTGCCAGCAGTTGGGGCGGAATGGGCTACAATGAGCAGTACTTC. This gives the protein CASSWGGMGYNEQYF.

CDR3 sequence: CASSLWTGSTDTQYF. In DNA, the CDR3 is TGTGCCAGCAGCCTTTGGACAGGGAGCACAGATACGCAGTATTTT. The J gene is TRBJ2-3, the V gene TRBV7-6, with 8 bases identical to TRBD1. The germline V gene has CDR1 SGHVS and CDR2 FNYEAQ. The V segment lost 5 bases and the J segment 0 bases; nucleotides outside the gene matches: 4. There are 15 residues in the CDR3.

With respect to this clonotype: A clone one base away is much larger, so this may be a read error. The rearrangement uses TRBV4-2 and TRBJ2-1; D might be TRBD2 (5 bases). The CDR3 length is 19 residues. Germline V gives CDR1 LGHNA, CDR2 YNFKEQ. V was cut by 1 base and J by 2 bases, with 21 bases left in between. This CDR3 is CASSQGPAVVGSAYNEQFF. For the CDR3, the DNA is TGTGCCAGCAGCCAAGGACCCGCGGTGGTGGGGAGCGCCTACAATGAGCAGTTCTTC.

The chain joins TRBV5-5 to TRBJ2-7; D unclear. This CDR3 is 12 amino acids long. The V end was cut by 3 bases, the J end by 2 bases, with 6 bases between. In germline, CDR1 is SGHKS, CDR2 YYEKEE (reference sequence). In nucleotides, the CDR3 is TGTGCCAGCAGCTGGGTAACCTACGAGCAGTACTTC. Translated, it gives CASSWVTYEQYF.

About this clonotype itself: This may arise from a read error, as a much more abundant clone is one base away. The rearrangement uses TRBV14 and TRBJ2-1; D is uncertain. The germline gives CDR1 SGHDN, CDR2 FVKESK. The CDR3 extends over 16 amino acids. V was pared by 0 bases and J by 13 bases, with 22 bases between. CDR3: CASSQDYWGREETQFF. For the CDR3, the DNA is TGTGCCAGCAGCCAAGATTACTGGGGAAGGGAAGAGACCCAGTTCTTC.

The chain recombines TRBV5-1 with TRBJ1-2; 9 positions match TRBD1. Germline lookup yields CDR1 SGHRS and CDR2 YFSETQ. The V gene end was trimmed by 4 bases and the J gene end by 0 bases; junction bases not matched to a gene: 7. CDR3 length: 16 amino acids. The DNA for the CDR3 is TGCGCCAGCAGCAAGGACAGGGGACCTCCTAACTATGGCTACACCTTC. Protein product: CASSKDRGPPNYGYTF.

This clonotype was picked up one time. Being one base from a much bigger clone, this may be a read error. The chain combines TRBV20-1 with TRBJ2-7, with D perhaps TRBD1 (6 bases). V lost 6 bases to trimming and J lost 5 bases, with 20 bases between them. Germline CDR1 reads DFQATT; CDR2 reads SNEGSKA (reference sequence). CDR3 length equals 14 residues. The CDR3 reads CSAVLGAATHEQYF. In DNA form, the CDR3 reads TGCAGTGCCGTTTTGGGGGCGGCAACCCACGAGCAGTACTTC.

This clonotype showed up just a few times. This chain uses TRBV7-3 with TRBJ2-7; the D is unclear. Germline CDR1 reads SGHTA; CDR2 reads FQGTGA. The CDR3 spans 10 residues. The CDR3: CVRGTYEQYF. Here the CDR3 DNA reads TGTGTCCGTGGGACCTACGAGCAGTACTTC.

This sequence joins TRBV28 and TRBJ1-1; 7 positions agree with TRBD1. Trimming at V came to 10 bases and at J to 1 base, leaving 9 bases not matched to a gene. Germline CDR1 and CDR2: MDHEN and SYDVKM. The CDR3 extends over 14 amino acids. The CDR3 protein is CAILRRDRNTEAFF. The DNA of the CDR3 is TGTGCCATCCTCCGCCGGGACAGGAACACTGAAGCTTTCTTT.

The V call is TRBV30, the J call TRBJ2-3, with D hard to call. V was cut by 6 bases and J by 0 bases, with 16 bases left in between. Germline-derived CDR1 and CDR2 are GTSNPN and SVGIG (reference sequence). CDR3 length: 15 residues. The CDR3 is CACGLGQRSTDTQYF. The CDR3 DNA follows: TGTGCCTGTGGGCTCGGGCAGAGGAGCACAGATACGCAGTATTTT.

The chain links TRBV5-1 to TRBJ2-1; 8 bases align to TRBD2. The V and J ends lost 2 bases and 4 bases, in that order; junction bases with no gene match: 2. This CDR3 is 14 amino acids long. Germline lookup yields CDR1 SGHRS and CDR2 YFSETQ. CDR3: CASSFRGRYNEQFF. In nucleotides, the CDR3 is TGCGCCAGCAGCTTCCGCGGGAGGTACAATGAGCAGTTCTTC.

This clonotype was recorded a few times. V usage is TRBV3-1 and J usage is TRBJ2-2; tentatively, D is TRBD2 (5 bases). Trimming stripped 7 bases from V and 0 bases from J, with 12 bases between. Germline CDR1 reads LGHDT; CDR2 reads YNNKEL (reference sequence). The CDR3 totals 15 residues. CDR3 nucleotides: TGTGCCAGCACCCACTGGGGAGCGAACACCGGGGAGCTGTTTTTT. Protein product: CASTHWGANTGELFF.

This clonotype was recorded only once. This chain's CDR3 is CASSQEWREGRETQYF. The CDR3 bases are TGCGCCAGCAGCCAAGAATGGCGGGAGGGCCGGGAGACCCAGTACTTC. The rearrangement joins TRBV4-1 to TRBJ2-5; 9 nucleotides align to TRBD2. Germline-derived CDR1 and CDR2 are MGHRA and YSYEKL. The CDR3 covers 16 residues. V trimming: 0 bases; J trimming: 5 bases; junction bases outside the gene matches: 7.

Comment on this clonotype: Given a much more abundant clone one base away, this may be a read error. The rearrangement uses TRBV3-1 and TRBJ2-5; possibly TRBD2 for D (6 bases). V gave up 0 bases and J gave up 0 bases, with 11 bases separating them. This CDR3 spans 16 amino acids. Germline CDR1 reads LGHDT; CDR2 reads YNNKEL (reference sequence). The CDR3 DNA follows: TGTGCCAGCAGCCAAGAAGGGAGGCGGGACCAAGAGACCCAGTACTTC. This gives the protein CASSQEGRRDQETQYF.

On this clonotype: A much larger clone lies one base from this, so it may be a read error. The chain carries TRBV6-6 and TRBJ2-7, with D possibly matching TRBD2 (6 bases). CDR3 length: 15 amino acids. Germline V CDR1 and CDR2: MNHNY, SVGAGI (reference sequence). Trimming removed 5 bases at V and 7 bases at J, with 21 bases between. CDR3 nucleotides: TGTGCCAGCAGTCTCGTACTAGCATCTTCGGGGGAGCAGTACTTC. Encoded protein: CASSLVLASSGEQYF.

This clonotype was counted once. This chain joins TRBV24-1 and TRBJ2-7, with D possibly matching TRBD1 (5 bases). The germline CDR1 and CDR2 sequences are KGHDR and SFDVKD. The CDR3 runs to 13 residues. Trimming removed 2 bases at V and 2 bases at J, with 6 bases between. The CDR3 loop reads CATSDSGTYEQYF. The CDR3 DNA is TGTGCCACCAGTGATTCAGGGACCTACGAGCAGTACTTC.

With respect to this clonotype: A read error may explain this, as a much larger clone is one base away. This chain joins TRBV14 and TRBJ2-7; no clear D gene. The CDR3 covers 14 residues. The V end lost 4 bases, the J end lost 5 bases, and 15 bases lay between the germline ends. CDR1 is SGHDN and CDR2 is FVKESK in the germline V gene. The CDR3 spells CASSRLTFANEQYF. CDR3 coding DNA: TGTGCCAGCAGCCGCCTGACCTTTGCCAACGAGCAGTACTTC.

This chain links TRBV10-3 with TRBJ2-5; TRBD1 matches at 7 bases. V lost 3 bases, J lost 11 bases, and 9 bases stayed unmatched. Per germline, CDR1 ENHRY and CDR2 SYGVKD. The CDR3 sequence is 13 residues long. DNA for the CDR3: TGTGCCATCAGTGAAGGACAGGCCTGGGAGCAGTACTTC. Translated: CAISEGQAWEQYF.

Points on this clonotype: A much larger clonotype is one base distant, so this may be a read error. Here the CDR3 reads CSVRLPRGSYNEQYF. The CDR3 DNA sequence: TGCAGTGTTCGTCTACCGAGGGGCTCCTACAATGAGCAGTACTTC. The chain links TRBV20-1 to TRBJ2-1, with D possibly being TRBD1 or TRBD2 (5 bases each). With the DNA end fitting TRBJ2-7 better, the J assignment may be wrong. The CDR3 loop spans 15 amino acids. Germline CDR1 and CDR2: DFQATT and SNEGSKA (reference sequence).

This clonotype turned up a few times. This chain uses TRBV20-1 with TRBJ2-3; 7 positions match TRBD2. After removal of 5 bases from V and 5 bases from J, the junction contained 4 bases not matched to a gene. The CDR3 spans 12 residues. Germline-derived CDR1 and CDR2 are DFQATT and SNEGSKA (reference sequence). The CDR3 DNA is TGCAGTGCTCGGGGGGTGGGAGATACGCAGTATTTT. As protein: CSARGVGDTQYF.

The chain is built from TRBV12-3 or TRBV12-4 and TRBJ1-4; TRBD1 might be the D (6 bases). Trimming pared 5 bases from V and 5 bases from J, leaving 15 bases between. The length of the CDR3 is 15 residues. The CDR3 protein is CASSGGLTVNEKLFF. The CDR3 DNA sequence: TGTGCCAGCAGTGGGGGCCTTACCGTCAATGAAAAACTGTTTTTT.

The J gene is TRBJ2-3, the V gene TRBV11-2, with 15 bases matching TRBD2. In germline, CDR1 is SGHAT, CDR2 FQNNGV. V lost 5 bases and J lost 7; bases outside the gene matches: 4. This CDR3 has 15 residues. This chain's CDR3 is CASSRTSGRGNTQYF. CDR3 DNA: TGTGCCAGCAGCAGGACTAGCGGGAGGGGGAATACGCAGTATTTT.